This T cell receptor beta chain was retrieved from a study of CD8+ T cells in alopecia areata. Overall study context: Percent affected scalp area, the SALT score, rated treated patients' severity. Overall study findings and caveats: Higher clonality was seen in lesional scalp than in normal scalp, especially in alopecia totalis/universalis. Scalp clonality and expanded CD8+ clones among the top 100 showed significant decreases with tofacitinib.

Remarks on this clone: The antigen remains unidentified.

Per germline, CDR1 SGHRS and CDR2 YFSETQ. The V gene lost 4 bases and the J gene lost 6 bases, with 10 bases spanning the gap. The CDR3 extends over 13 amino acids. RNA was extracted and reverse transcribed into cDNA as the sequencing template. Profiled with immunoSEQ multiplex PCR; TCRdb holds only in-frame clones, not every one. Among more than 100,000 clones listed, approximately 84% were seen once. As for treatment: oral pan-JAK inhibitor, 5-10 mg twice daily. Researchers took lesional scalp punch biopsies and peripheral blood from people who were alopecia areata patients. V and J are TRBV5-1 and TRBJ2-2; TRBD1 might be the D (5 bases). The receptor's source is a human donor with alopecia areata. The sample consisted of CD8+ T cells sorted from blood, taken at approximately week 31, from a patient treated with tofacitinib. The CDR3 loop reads CASSADMAGELFF. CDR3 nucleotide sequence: TGCGCCAGCAGCGCGGACATGGCCGGGGAGCTGTTTTTT.